Below, 11 T cell receptor beta chains from the same sample are listed, as sequenced in a study of Ad26.COV2.S vaccination and SARS-CoV-2 variants. Noted treatment: roughly 20 received Ad26.COV2.S at low or high dose, single or two shots; 5 received placebo; per-sample allocation not given. Sample collection was performed on day 63 after the first vaccine or placebo injection. Libraries were prepared by immunoSEQ multiplex PCR; TCRdb keeps only in-frame clonotypes and omits some of them. The sample consists of about 680,000 clones, approximately 88% of them appearing once. Sample: peripheral blood, taken in a trial of Ad26.COV2.S vaccine versus placebo. The receptors were gathered from a person between 18 and 60 years old who received the Ad26.COV2.S COVID-19 vaccine or a placebo.

The V call is TRBV11-2, the J call TRBJ2-3; D is undetermined. Germline V gene data show CDR1 as SGHAT and CDR2 as FQNNGV. Trimming stripped 6 bases from V and 4 bases from J, with 11 bases between. The CDR3 runs 13 residues. The CDR3 region has the DNA TGTGCCAGCAGGCTCCCCGAGGCAGATACGCAGTATTTT. Amino acids: CASRLPEADTQYF.

This chain joins TRBV5-4 and TRBJ1-6; unclear D gene. Germline CDR1 and CDR2: SGHNT and YYREEE (reference sequence). Between the trimmed V and J ends, which lost 4 bases and 7 bases, there was a span of 15 bases. CDR3 length: 15 amino acids. CDR3 amino acids: CASSLDPVRNSPLHF. Written as DNA, the CDR3 is TGTGCCAGCAGCCTCGATCCAGTGCGGAATTCACCCCTCCACTTT.

The gene calls are TRBV10-3 and TRBJ2-5; no clear D gene. The V and J ends lost 5 bases and 5 bases respectively, with 12 bases between them. The CDR3 runs 13 residues. In germline, CDR1 is ENHRY, CDR2 SYGVKD. The CDR3 DNA reads TGTGCCATCAGTACCGGCGGTGGGGAGACCCAGTACTTC. It is translated as CAISTGGGETQYF.

This chain joins TRBV6-5 and TRBJ1-4; no definite D call. CDR1 MNHEY and CDR2 SVGAGI come from the germline V gene. Trimming took 2 bases from V and 12 from J, leaving 19 bases between them. This CDR3 region has 15 residues. The chain's CDR3 is CASSYTGGPGIELFF. The CDR3 nucleotides read TGTGCCAGCAGTTACACCGGAGGGCCCGGAATAGAACTGTTTTTT.

The chain carries TRBV5-1 and TRBJ2-7; D is unresolved. The CDR3 totals 15 residues. Germline CDR1 and CDR2: SGHRS and YFSETQ. The V gene lost 4 bases and the J gene lost 5 bases, with 19 bases spanning the gap. The DNA of the CDR3 is TGCGCCAGCAGCCCCCCTATGTCTCAGGACCACGAGCAGTACTTC. Translated, it gives CASSPPMSQDHEQYF. The whole variable domain, remainder taken from reference TRBV5-1 and TRBJ2-7, is KAGVTQTPRYLIKTRGQQVTLSCSPISGHRSVSWYQQTPGQGLQFLFEYFSETQRNKGNFPGRFSGRQFSNSRSEMNVSTLELGDSALYLCASSPPMSQDHEQYFGPGTRLTVT.

V usage is TRBV3-1 (or the pseudogene TRBV3-2) and J usage is TRBJ1-3, with D maybe TRBD1 (6 bases). CDR3 length: 15 residues. V dropped 0 bases and J dropped 5 bases, with 11 bases sitting between them. Per the germline V gene, CDR1 is LGHDT and CDR2 is YNNKEL (reference sequence). Written as DNA, the CDR3 is TGTGCCAGCAGCCAAGAATACGGGACACGAAACACCATATATTTT. It codes for CASSQEYGTRNTIYF.

The chain recombines TRBV29-1 with TRBJ2-3; 7 positions match TRBD1. Germline CDR1 and CDR2: SQVTM and ANQGSEA. Unmatched junction bases numbered 7, after V lost 6 bases and J lost 4 bases. This CDR3 contains 13 residues. The CDR3 protein is CSVPRQGADTQYF. DNA for the CDR3: TGCAGCGTCCCCCGACAGGGAGCAGATACGCAGTATTTT.

There are many counts of this clone. This sequence joins TRBV14 and TRBJ2-2, with TRBD2 identical over 11 bases. The ends lost 4 bases at V and 5 bases at J; junction bases unmatched: 0. The germline V gene encodes CDR1 SGHDN and CDR2 FVKESK. The CDR3 consists of 14 residues. The CDR3 here is CASSRTSGTGELFF. Written as DNA, the CDR3 is TGTGCCAGCAGCCGGACTAGCGGGACCGGGGAGCTGTTTTTT.

This chain links TRBV6-6 with TRBJ1-4, with D unresolved. The germline gives CDR1 MNHNY, CDR2 SVGAGI (reference sequence). The V gene lost 6 bases and the J gene lost 6 bases, with 8 bases spanning the gap. This CDR3 region has 12 residues. The CDR3 DNA sequence: TGTGCCAGCAGCCGCGACCATGAAAAACTGTTTTTT. As protein: CASSRDHEKLFF.

In this sample, this clone turned up a few times. V is TRBV7-9 and J is TRBJ1-6, with D possibly TRBD1 on 6 matching bases. Germline CDR1 is SEHNR and CDR2 is FQNEAQ (reference sequence). The CDR3 runs to 15 residues. The V gene lost 4 bases and the J gene lost 7 bases, with 14 bases spanning the gap. CDR3 sequence (DNA): TGTGCCAGCAGCTCAACCGGGACAACGAATTCACCCCTCCACTTT. Protein sequence: CASSSTGTTNSPLHF.

The genes are TRBV19 and TRBJ1-1; 7 nucleotides match TRBD1. The CDR3 has 13 amino acids. After removal of 8 bases from V and 9 bases from J, the junction contained 12 bases not matched to a gene. CDR1 is LNHDA and CDR2 is SQIVND in the germline V gene (reference sequence). The CDR3 bases are TGTGCCAGTTTGCCCCGGGACAGTATAAAAGCTTTCTTT. Encoded protein: CASLPRDSIKAFF.